Listed here is a single TCR beta chain. TCRdb's table, derived via immunoSEQ multiplex PCR, lists solely in-frame clones and lacks some. The sample has about 69,000 clones, about 80% seen once. The data were obtained in a study of OX40 agonist ivuxolimab in advanced cancers. Germline assignment: CDR1 LNHDA and CDR2 SQIVND (reference sequence). The CDR3 is made up of 15 amino acids. V lost 4 bases, J lost 1 base, and 12 bases lay in between. This chain joins TRBV19 and TRBJ2-3, with a weak D call TRBD1 (6 bases). This specimen was CD4+ or CD8+ T cells sorted from blood, taken in a trial of the OX40 agonist ivuxolimab. The sequence was obtained from an adult with an advanced solid tumor such as melanoma, head and neck, liver or kidney cancer. CDR3 region: CASSNRDTRTDTQYF. CDR3 DNA: TGTGCCAGTAGTAACCGGGACACACGCACAGATACGCAGTATTTT.